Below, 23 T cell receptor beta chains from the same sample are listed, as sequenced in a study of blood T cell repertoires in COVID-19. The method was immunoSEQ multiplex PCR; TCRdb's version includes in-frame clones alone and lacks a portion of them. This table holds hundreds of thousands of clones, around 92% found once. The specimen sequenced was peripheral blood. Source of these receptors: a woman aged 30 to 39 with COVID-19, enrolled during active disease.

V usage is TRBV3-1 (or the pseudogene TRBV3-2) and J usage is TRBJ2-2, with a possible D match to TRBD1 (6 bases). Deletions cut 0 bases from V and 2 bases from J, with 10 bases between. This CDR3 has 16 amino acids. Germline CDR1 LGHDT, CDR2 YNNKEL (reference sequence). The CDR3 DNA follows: TGTGCCAGCAGCCAAGATCTCAGGGGCAACACCGGGGAGCTGTTTTTT. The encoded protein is CASSQDLRGNTGELFF.

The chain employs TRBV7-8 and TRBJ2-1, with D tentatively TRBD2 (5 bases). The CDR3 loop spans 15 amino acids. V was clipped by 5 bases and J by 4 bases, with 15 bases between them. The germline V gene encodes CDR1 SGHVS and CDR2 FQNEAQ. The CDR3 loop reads CASSEGGLTYNEQFF. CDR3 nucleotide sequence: TGTGCCAGCAGCGAAGGAGGCCTGACTTACAATGAGCAGTTCTTC.

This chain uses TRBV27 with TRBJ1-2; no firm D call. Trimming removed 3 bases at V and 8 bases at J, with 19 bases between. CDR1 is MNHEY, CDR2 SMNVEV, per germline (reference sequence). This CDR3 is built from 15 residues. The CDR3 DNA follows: TGTGCCAGCAGTTTGGCTGCGAGGTCGTTCGGCGGCTACACCTTC. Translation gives CASSLAARSFGGYTF.

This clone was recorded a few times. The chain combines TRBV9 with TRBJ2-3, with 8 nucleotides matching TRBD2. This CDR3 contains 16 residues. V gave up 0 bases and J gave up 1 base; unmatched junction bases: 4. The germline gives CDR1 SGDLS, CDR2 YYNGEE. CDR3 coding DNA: TGTGCCAGCAGCGTAGTCGCGGGGGGTCGCACAGATACGCAGTATTTT. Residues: CASSVVAGGRTDTQYF.

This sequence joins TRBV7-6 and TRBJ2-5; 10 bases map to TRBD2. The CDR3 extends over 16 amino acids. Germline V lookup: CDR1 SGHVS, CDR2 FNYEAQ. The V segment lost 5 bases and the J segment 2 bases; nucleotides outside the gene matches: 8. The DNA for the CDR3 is TGTGCCAGCAGCCTGGGAGCGGGGGGGGTTCAAGAGACCCAGTACTTC. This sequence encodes CASSLGAGGVQETQYF.

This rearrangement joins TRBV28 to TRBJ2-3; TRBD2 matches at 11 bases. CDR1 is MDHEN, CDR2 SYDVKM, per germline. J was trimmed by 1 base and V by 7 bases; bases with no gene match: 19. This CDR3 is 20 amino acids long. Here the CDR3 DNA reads TGTGCCAGCACCTTATCACTCCCTAGCGGGGGGCCTCGGGGCACAGATACGCAGTATTTT. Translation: CASTLSLPSGGPRGTDTQYF. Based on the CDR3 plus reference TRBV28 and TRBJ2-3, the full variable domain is DVKVTQSSRYLVKRTGEKVFLECVQDMDHENMFWYRQDPGLGLRLIYFSYDVKMKEKGDIPEGYSVSREKKERFSLILESASTNQTSMYLCASTLSLPSGGPRGTDTQYFGPGTRLTVL.

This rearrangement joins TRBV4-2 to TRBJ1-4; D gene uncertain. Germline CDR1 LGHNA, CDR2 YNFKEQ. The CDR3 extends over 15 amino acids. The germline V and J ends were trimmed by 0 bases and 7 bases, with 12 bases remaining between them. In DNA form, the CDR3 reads TGTGCCAGCAGCCAAGATGAGGCGAGTAGTGAAAAACTGTTTTTT. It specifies CASSQDEASSEKLFF.

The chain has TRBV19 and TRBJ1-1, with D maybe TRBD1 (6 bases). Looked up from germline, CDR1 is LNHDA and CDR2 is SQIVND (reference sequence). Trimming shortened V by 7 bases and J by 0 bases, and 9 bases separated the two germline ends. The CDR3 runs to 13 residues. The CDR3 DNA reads TGTGCCAGTAAGGGGGTGATGAACACTGAAGCTTTCTTT. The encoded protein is CASKGVMNTEAFF.

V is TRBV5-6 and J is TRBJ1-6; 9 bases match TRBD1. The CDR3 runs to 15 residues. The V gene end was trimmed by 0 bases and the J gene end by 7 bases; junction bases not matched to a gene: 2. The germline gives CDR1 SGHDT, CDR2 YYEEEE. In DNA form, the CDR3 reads TGTGCCAGCAGCTTGGTTGGGACAGGGAATTCACCCCTCCACTTT. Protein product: CASSLVGTGNSPLHF.

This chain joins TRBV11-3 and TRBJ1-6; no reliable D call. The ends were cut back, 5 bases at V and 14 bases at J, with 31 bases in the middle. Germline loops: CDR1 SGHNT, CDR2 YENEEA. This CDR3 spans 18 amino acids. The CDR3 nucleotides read TGTGCCAGCAGCCAAGTTAGCGTCTTCCTTGCGAAGTTGTCCACCCTCCACTTT. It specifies CASSQVSVFLAKLSTLHF.

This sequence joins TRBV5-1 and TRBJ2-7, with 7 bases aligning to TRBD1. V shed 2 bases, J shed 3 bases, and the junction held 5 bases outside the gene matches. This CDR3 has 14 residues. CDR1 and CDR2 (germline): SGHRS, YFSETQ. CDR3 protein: CASSFAGGFYEQYF. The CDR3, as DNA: TGCGCCAGCAGCTTCGCAGGGGGTTTCTACGAGCAGTACTTC.

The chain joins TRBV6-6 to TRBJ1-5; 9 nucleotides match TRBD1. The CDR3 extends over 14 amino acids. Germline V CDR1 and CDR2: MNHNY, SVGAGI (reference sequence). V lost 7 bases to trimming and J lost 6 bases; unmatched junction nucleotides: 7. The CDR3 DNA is TGTGCCAGCACCTCGACAGGGGGGGCTCAGCCCCAGCATTTT. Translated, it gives CASTSTGGAQPQHF.

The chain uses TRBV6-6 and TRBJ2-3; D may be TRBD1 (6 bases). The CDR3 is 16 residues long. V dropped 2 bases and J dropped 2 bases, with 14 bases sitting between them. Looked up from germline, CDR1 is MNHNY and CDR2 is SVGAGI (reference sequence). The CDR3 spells CASSYGDTYYTDTQYF. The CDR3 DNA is TGTGCCAGCAGTTACGGGGACACGTATTACACAGATACGCAGTATTTT.

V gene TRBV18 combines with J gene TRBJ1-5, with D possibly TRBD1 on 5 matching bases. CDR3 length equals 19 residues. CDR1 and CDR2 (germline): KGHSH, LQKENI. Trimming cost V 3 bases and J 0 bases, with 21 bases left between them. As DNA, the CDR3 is TGTGCCAGCTCACCTACCAACCTTTGGACAAGATATAGCAATCAGCCCCAGCATTTT. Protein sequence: CASSPTNLWTRYSNQPQHF. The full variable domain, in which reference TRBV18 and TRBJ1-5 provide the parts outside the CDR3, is NAGVMQNPRHLVRRRGQEARLRCSPMKGHSHVYWYRQLPEEGLKFMVYLQKENIIDESGMPKERFSAEFPKEGPSILRIQQVVRGDSAAYFCASSPTNLWTRYSNQPQHFGDGTRLSIL.

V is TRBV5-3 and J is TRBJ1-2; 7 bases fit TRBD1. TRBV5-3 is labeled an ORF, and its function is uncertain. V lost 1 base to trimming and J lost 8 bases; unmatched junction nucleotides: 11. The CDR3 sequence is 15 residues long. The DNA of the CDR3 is TGTGCCAGAAGCTTGTACACAGGGGAGTACGTAGGCTACACCTTC. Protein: CARSLYTGEYVGYTF.

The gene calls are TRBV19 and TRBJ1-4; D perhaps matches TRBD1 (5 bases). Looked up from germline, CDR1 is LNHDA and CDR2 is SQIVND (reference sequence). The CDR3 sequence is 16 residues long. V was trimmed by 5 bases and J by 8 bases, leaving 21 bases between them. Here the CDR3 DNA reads TGTGCCAGTAGTGCCCTTCAGGGTAGAAGGAAAGAAAAACTGTTTTTT. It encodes CASSALQGRRKEKLFF.

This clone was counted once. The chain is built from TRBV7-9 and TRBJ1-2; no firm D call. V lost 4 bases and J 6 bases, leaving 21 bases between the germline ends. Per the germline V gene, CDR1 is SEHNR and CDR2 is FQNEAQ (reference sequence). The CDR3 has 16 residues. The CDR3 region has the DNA TGTGCCAGCAGCTCAGGCAGGTCGGAGGTTCATCATGGCTACACCTTC. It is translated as CASSSGRSEVHHGYTF.

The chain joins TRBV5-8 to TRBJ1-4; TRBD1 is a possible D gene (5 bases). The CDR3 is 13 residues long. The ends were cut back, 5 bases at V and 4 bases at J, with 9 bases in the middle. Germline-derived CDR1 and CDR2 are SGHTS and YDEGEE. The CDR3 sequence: CASSRTRNEKLFF. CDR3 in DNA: TGTGCCAGCAGTAGGACACGTAATGAAAAACTGTTTTTT.

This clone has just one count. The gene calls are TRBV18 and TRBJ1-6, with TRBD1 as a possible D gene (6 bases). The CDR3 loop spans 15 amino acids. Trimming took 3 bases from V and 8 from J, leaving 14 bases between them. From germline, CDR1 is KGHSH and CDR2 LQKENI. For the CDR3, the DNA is TGTGCCAGCTCACCCTCCGGGACATTCGATTCACCCCTCCACTTT. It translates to CASSPSGTFDSPLHF.

CDR3 region: CASSFPDGSNQPQHF. The CDR3 DNA sequence: TGTGCCAGCAGTTTCCCTGACGGGAGCAATCAGCCCCAGCATTTT. The chain couples TRBV28 to TRBJ1-5; no clear D. Trimming shortened V by 3 bases and J by 1 base, and 10 bases separated the two germline ends. Per the germline V gene, CDR1 is MDHEN and CDR2 is SYDVKM. CDR3 length: 15 amino acids.

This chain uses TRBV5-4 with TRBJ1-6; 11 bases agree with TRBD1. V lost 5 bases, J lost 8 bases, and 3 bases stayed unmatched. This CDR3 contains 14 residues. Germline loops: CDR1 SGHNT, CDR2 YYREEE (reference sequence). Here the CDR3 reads CASRSGQGDSPLHF. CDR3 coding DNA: TGTGCCAGCAGGTCGGGACAGGGGGATTCACCCCTCCACTTT.

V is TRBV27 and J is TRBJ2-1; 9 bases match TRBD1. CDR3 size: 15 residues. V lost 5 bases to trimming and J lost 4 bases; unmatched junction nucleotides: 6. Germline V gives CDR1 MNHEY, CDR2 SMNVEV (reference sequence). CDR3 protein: CASSDSGQGYNEQFF. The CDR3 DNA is TGTGCCAGCAGTGACTCGGGACAGGGTTACAATGAGCAGTTCTTC.

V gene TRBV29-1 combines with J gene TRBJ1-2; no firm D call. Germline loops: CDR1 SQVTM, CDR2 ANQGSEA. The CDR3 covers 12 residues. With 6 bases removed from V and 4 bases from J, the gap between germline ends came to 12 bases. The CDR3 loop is CSVPPTAYGYTF. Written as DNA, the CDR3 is TGCAGCGTCCCTCCTACAGCCTATGGCTACACCTTC.